The 18 T cell receptor beta chains listed next were all sequenced from one sample in a study of T cells after yellow fever vaccination. Each CDR3 protein gets one entry after TCRdb re-called the 5' RACE reads with MiXCR. The sample carries 500,000 to 650,000 distinct CDR3 sequences, approximately 13% recorded once. The sequenced sample was PBMCs, obtained on the day of the yellow fever booster vaccination. These receptor sequences come from a man aged 25-45 years who received the YFV17D yellow fever vaccine.

The rearrangement joins TRBV11-2 to TRBJ2-5; 8 bases map to TRBD2. The junction had 7 bases not matched to a gene; V was cut back by 5 bases and J by 5 bases. The CDR3 has 14 residues. Germline V gene data show CDR1 as SGHAT and CDR2 as FQNNGV. Here the CDR3 reads CASSRAGVVETQYF. DNA for the CDR3: TGTGCCAGCAGCCGAGCGGGAGTGGTGGAGACCCAGTACTTC.

This clonotype turned up a few times. The chain uses TRBV12-3 or TRBV12-4 and TRBJ2-2; D may be TRBD1 (6 bases). The CDR3 loop spans 15 amino acids. The germline V and J ends were trimmed by 3 bases and 0 bases, with 8 bases remaining between them. CDR3 nucleotides: TGTGCCAGCAGTTTTAAGGGGGCGAACACCGGGGAGCTGTTTTTT. Translation: CASSFKGANTGELFF.

The chain couples TRBV9 to TRBJ2-7, with 11 bases matching TRBD2. The CDR3 length is 16 residues. Unmatched junction bases numbered 5, after V lost 0 bases and J lost 3 bases. Germline V gives CDR1 SGDLS, CDR2 YYNGEE. The CDR3 loop reads CASSVGIAGGVYEQYF. The DNA for the CDR3 is TGTGCCAGCAGCGTAGGAATAGCGGGAGGGGTCTACGAGCAGTACTTC.

CDR3 DNA sequence: TGTGCCAGCAGCCGGCAGAAGGCAGATACGCAGTATTTT. Translating gives CASSRQKADTQYF. The chain couples TRBV12-3 or TRBV12-4 to TRBJ2-3; D uncertain. Trimming removed 6 bases at V and 4 bases at J, with 11 bases between. The CDR3 extends over 13 amino acids.

The chain is built from TRBV6-2 or TRBV6-3 and TRBJ1-2; D is unclear. V lost 5 bases and J lost 4, with 8 bases in between. The CDR3 has 12 amino acids. CDR1 is MNHEY, CDR2 SVGEGT, per germline. DNA of the CDR3: TGTGCCAGCAGTGGCAAGGGCTATGGCTACACCTTC. Amino acids: CASSGKGYGYTF.

The table lists this clonotype with many counts. The chain employs TRBV19 and TRBJ1-2; D possibly corresponds to TRBD1 (6 bases). V gave up 3 bases and J gave up 4 bases, with 15 bases separating them. The length of the CDR3 is 15 residues. Germline CDR1 is LNHDA and CDR2 is SQIVND (reference sequence). CDR3 residues: CASSISQGTSYGYTF. Here the CDR3 DNA reads TGTGCCAGTAGTATCTCACAGGGAACGAGCTATGGCTACACCTTC.

Many counts were recorded for this clonotype. The chain couples TRBV18 to TRBJ2-5; D perhaps matches TRBD1 (5 bases). Trimming removed 2 bases at V and 1 base at J, with 5 bases between. CDR3 size: 13 residues. Germline lookup yields CDR1 KGHSH and CDR2 LQKENI. CDR3 nucleotide sequence: TGTGCCAGCTCACCAACAGGCCAAGAGACCCAGTACTTC. Its protein product is CASSPTGQETQYF. Variable domain in full (rest from reference TRBV18 and TRBJ2-5): NAGVMQNPRHLVRRRGQEARLRCSPMKGHSHVYWYRQLPEEGLKFMVYLQKENIIDESGMPKERFSAEFPKEGPSILRIQQVVRGDSAAYFCASSPTGQETQYFGPGTRLLVL.

In this sample, this clonotype turned up a few times. The V call is TRBV7-2, the J call TRBJ2-2; D may be TRBD1 (6 bases). The length of the CDR3 is 13 residues. Trimming took 3 bases from V and 7 from J, leaving 9 bases between them. CDR1 is SGHTA and CDR2 is FQGNSA in the germline V gene. The CDR3 sequence: CASSFYRDGELFF. The DNA of the CDR3 is TGTGCCAGCAGCTTTTACAGGGACGGGGAGCTGTTTTTT.

The chain is built from TRBV27 and TRBJ1-5, with D perhaps matching TRBD1 (5 bases). Germline-derived CDR1 and CDR2 are MNHEY and SMNVEV (reference sequence). Trimming stripped 1 base from V and 4 bases from J, with 11 bases between. The CDR3 sequence is 15 residues long. For the CDR3, the DNA is TGTGCCAGCAGTTTATTGGGGACTCTGAATCAGCCCCAGCATTTT. It specifies CASSLLGTLNQPQHF.

In this sample, this clonotype turned up a few times. This chain joins TRBV30 and TRBJ2-6; D is undetermined. The CDR3 extends over 16 amino acids. Germline loops: CDR1 GTSNPN, CDR2 SVGIG (reference sequence). V was clipped by 0 bases and J by 0 bases, with 9 bases between them. CDR3 residues: CAWSVFRGSGANVLTF. In nucleotides, the CDR3 is TGTGCCTGGAGTGTTTTCCGTGGCTCTGGGGCCAACGTCCTGACTTTC. The full variable domain, with the rest looked up from reference TRBV30 and TRBJ2-6, is SQTIHQWPATLVQPVGSPLSLECTVEGTSNPNLYWYRQAAGRGLQLLFYSVGIGQISSEVPQNLSASRPQDRQFILSSKKLLLSDSGFYLCAWSVFRGSGANVLTFGAGSRLTVL.

The chain uses TRBV12-5 and TRBJ1-3; D call uncertain. Per the germline V gene, CDR1 is LGHNT and CDR2 is FRNRAP. The CDR3 length is 15 residues. V lost 1 base and J lost 2, with 9 bases in between. CDR3 bases: TGTGCTAGTGGTTTGGACCCAGGCGCTGGAAACACCATATATTTT. Translated, it gives CASGLDPGAGNTIYF.

This clonotype was found a few times. The chain has TRBV15 and TRBJ2-7; possible D gene TRBD2, 6 bases. The CDR3 totals 15 residues. Germline assignment: CDR1 LNHNV and CDR2 YYDKDF (reference sequence). The V and J ends lost 0 bases and 2 bases respectively, with 11 bases between them. This chain's CDR3 is CATSREREHTYEQYF. DNA for the CDR3: TGTGCCACCAGCAGAGAACGGGAGCATACCTACGAGCAGTACTTC.

This clonotype turned up a few times. The chain combines TRBV6-5 with TRBJ2-1, with 10 bases identical to TRBD2. The CDR3 contains 16 residues. In germline, CDR1 is MNHEY, CDR2 SVGAGI. With 0 bases clipped from V and 6 bases from J, the junction kept 5 bases outside the gene matches. The CDR3 DNA follows: TGTGCCAGCAGTTACTCTTCGCTAGCGGGAGTCAATGAGCAGTTCTTC. This sequence encodes CASSYSSLAGVNEQFF.

This clonotype has only a few counts. This sequence joins TRBV7-2 and TRBJ2-7; 9 bases are a match to TRBD2. The CDR3 sequence is 16 residues long. Germline CDR1 is SGHTA and CDR2 is FQGNSA. J was trimmed by 1 base and V by 5 bases; bases with no gene match: 9. CDR3 protein: CASSLTSTSGSYEQYF. The CDR3 bases are TGTGCCAGCAGCCTGACTTCGACTAGCGGATCCTACGAGCAGTACTTC.

This clonotype turned up a few times. The chain employs TRBV29-1 and TRBJ1-1; 9 bases agree with TRBD1. V trimming: 6 bases; J trimming: 4 bases; junction bases outside the gene matches: 6. The CDR3 loop spans 13 amino acids. Germline CDR1 SQVTM, CDR2 ANQGSEA. The CDR3 is CSVASGQGTEAFF. CDR3 nucleotides: TGCAGCGTGGCATCGGGACAGGGCACTGAAGCTTTCTTT. The full variable domain, completed using reference TRBV29-1 and TRBJ1-1, is SAVISQKPSRDICQRGTSLTIQCQVDSQVTMMFWYRQQPGQSLTLIATANQGSEATYESGFVIDKFPISRPNLTFSTLTVSNMSPEDSSIYLCSVASGQGTEAFFGQGTRLTVV.

V and J are TRBV4-3 and TRBJ2-7; D may correspond to TRBD1 or TRBD2 (6 bases each). Trimming shortened V by 4 bases and J by 1 base, and 14 bases separated the two germline ends. Looked up from germline, CDR1 is LGHNA and CDR2 is YSLEER. The length of the CDR3 is 15 residues. CDR3 sequence (DNA): TGCGCCAGCAGCCGAGGGGGAGGTCGTTCCTACGAGCAGTACTTC. This gives the protein CASSRGGGRSYEQYF.

This chain joins TRBV7-9 and TRBJ2-1; D perhaps matches TRBD2 (6 bases). Trimming cost V 3 bases and J 7 bases, with 16 bases left between them. Germline V CDR1 and CDR2: SEHNR, FQNEAQ (reference sequence). This CDR3 is built from 15 residues. CDR3 nucleotide sequence: TGTGCCAGCAGCTTGTCGGCGGGATTTTCTAATGAGCAGTTCTTC. Encoded protein: CASSLSAGFSNEQFF.

This clonotype was observed a handful of times. The chain has TRBV18 and TRBJ1-1; D not certain. The CDR3 consists of 13 residues. Germline CDR1 reads KGHSH; CDR2 reads LQKENI. The germline V and J ends were trimmed by 2 bases and 0 bases, with 4 bases remaining between them. DNA for the CDR3: TGTGCCAGCTCACCAAATCTGAACACTGAAGCTTTCTTT. Translated: CASSPNLNTEAFF.